This T cell receptor (beta chain) was documented in a study of blood T cell repertoires in COVID-19. Whole-study context: Nucleic acid was either cDNA or gDNA, and it came from T cells, B-cell-depleted T cells, or PBMCs.

The CDR3 is 17 residues long. Trimming took off 4 bases at V and 2 bases at J, with 21 bases between the two ends. CDR1 is LGHDT and CDR2 is YNNKEL in the germline V gene (reference sequence). Libraries were prepared by immunoSEQ multiplex PCR; TCRdb keeps only in-frame clonotypes and omits some of them. Among roughly 200,000 clones, 75% to 90% were seen once, and the ten largest hold around 25%. This clone turned up a few times. The V call is TRBV3-1 (or the pseudogene TRBV3-2), the J call TRBJ2-7; D perhaps matches TRBD2 (6 bases). Sequencing input: peripheral blood. The clonotype originates from a man between 35 and 55 years old with acute or convalescent COVID-19. CDR3 sequence: CASSPGPSSVLAYEQYF. CDR3 bases: TGTGCCAGCAGCCCGGGCCCCTCTAGCGTCTTAGCCTACGAGCAGTACTTC.